A selection of T cell receptor beta chains follows, all from one sample in a study of CD8 T cells in Susac syndrome. Each CDR3 protein gets one entry after TCRdb re-called the immunoSEQ multiplex PCR reads with MiXCR. The sample consists of approximately 190,000 distinct CDR3 sequences, 90% to 97% of them appearing once. Input material: CD4+ T cells from PBMCs. These receptors were taken from a human donor with Susac syndrome. CDR3s leave out the opening cysteine and the closing phenylalanine or tryptophan.

v_call cdr3_length cdr3_aa
TRBV10-3 13 AISTRDRVGNEQF
TRBV4-1 14 ASSQGGDSGANVLT
TRBV12-3/TRBV12-4 11 ASSHTRDIGYT
TRBV7-9 12 ASSFGTVTDTQY
TRBV19 11 ASTLAGNYGYT
TRBV7-7 13 ASSSGQPGTAEQY
TRBV5-6 13 ASSLGPGSSYEQY
TRBV19 12 ASRLPGPGSPLH
TRBV3-1 14 ASSHDAVAYSYEQY
TRBV7-7 12 ASSADLNTGELF
TRBV10-3 10 AISDFNTEAF
TRBV20-1 12 SAPRPGADTEAF
TRBV20-1 14 SARDRRGGITDTQY
TRBV19 12 ASSGGLAYNEQF
TRBV27 14 ASTRRGQGATHEQY
TRBV6-6 13 ASSYTSGAIEGYT
TRBV7-9 12 ASSGTATNYGYT
TRBV19 14 ASSAWRGPTYNEQF
TRBV12-3/TRBV12-4 11 ASSLQRGTEAF
TRBV6-4 11 ATAPEEFGELF
TRBV28 17 ASSLRGGTGGTGANVLT
TRBV18 13 ASASSGTYQETQY
TRBV12-5 14 ASGLGDREGGDTQY
TRBV10-3 10 AISSERETQY
TRBV19 10 ASSLERGKLF
TRBV7-9 14 ASSLAAGRSNSPLH
TRBV20-1 12 SARDFGLNQPQH
TRBV30 12 AWSVLGETQPQH
TRBV3-1 13 ASSPQTSVYNEQF
TRBV30 14 AWSGSLTGGTDTQY
TRBV12-5 11 ASGLRDGYEQY
TRBV12-3/TRBV12-4 12 ASSYGQGNYGYT
TRBV29-1 13 SVAGTPSSGNTIY
TRBV7-6 12 ASSLTVLNTEAF
TRBV5-4 12 ASSLMGGNQPQH
TRBV11-2 14 ASAEWTGGSYEKLF
TRBV30 12 AWSGDRGYYGYT
TRBV2 13 ASRDRVLPYNEQF
TRBV5-4 13 ASSPRQSSYNEQF
TRBV10-3 12 AISERRGTDTQY
TRBV20-1 15 SARDRENRPRDYGYT
TRBV27 12 ASSLSPPGTEAF
TRBV7-2 13 ASSLDPGAGETQY
TRBV4-3 12 ASSQALQAPEAF
TRBV7-2 15 ASSLVSTSGGADEQF
TRBV5-1 12 ASSRRGNTGELF
TRBV29-1 11 RAGTTPYNEQF